A selection of T cell receptor beta chains follows, all from one sample in a study of CD8+ T cells in alopecia areata. TCRdb keeps only in-frame clones here, not all; method: immunoSEQ multiplex PCR. The data show around 200,000 clones, about 60% seen once. The material was CD8+ T cells sorted from blood, obtained at week 24, from a patient treated with tofacitinib. The receptor source for this set is a human donor with alopecia areata. CDR3s include the opening cysteine and the closing phenylalanine or tryptophan. A D gene is named only where the DNA matches it firmly. Clone size is not always given. Where it is, it says once, few, many or a class for expanded clones.

>TRBJ2-2|TRBV9|-|-
TGTGCCAGCGCCGCAGGGGCGGGGCTTCCCGGGGAGCTGTTTTTT
CASAAGAGLPGELFF
>TRBJ1-4|TRBV4-1|-|-
TGCGCCAGCAGCCAAGGGGCAGGTGATGAAAAACTGTTTTTT
CASSQGAGDEKLFF
>TRBJ1-1|TRBV5-1|-|-
TGCGCCAGCAGAAACAGGGTGGTTGCTTTCTTT
CASRNRVVAFF
>TRBJ2-3|TRBV27|-|few
TGTGCCAGCGGAATGGCAGGGCCAGATACGCAGTATTTT
CASGMAGPDTQYF
>TRBJ1-2|TRBV6-4|-|-
TGTGCCAGCAGTGACTCCACTAACTATGGCTACACCTTC
CASSDSTNYGYTF
>TRBJ1-2|TRBV30|-|-
TGTGCCTGGAGTGAGAGTCTATTGGGACGTGACACCTTC
CAWSESLLGRDTF
>TRBJ2-3|TRBV6-5|-|-
TGTGCCAGCAGTTCTAAGGGGGCGGGGTTCGGGGATACGCAGTATTTT
CASSSKGAGFGDTQYF
>TRBJ2-1|TRBV2|-|-
TGTGCCAGCAGTGGACAGTTCTTC
CASSGQFF
>TRBJ2-3|TRBV2|TRBD2|-
TGTGCCAGCAATGGCGGGAGACGCACAGATACGCAGTATTTT
CASNGGRRTDTQYF
>TRBJ2-2|TRBV30|-|once
TGTGCCTGGAGTTCTACAGGAAATAGGGAGCTGTTTTTT
CAWSSTGNRELFF
>TRBJ2-7|TRBV29-1|TRBD1|few
TGCAGCGTTGAAGGGGCAGGGGGTTCCCTGGAGCAGTACTTC
CSVEGAGGSLEQYF
>TRBJ1-1|TRBV4-2|-|-
TGTGCCAGCAGGGGTTCTGTCGGCACTGAAGCTTTCTTT
CASRGSVGTEAFF
>TRBJ1-1|TRBV2|-|-
TGTGCCAGCACTTTATCTGGGTCGGCTTTCTTT
CASTLSGSAFF
>TRBJ1-1|TRBV5-6|TRBD1|few
TGTGCCAGCAGCTTGGGGTGGACAGGGCGGACTGAAGCTTTCTTT
CASSLGWTGRTEAFF
>TRBJ1-5|TRBV27|-|once
TGTGCCAGCAGTTTCGGACGGAACAATCAGCCCCAGCATTTT
CASSFGRNNQPQHF
>TRBJ2-1|TRBV6-1|-|-
TGTGCCAGCGATGGAAGGGATGAGCAGTTCTTC
CASDGRDEQFF
>TRBJ2-7|TRBV29-1|TRBD1|-
TGCAGCGTGGGGACCGGGACAGGGCTTTACGAGCAGTACTTC
CSVGTGTGLYEQYF
>TRBJ2-3|TRBV13|TRBD2|-
TGTGCCAGCAGCTTAGAGGGGACTAGCGGAGCCACAAGCACAGATACGCAGTATTTT
CASSLEGTSGATSTDTQYF
>TRBJ2-7|TRBV4-1|-|-
TGCGCCAGCAGCCCCGGGGGGCCAAACGAGCAGTACTTC
CASSPGGPNEQYF
>TRBJ2-7|TRBV13|TRBD2|-
TGTGCCAGCACCCCCACGGGACTAGCGGGGGGGTACGAGCAGTACTTC
CASTPTGLAGGYEQYF
>TRBJ2-1|TRBV29-1|-|-
TGCAGCGTTGTCGAGTACAATGAGCAGTTCTTC
CSVVEYNEQFF
>TRBJ2-1|TRBV7-6|-|-
TGTGCCAGCAGCTTTTCCGGTAATACCTACAATGAGCAGTTCTTC
CASSFSGNTYNEQFF
>TRBJ1-5|TRBV4-1|-|few
TGCGCCAGCAGCCAAGATATGGGGAGCAATCAGCCCCAGCATTTT
CASSQDMGSNQPQHF
>TRBJ1-1|TRBV7-9|-|-
TGTGCCAGCAGCTTTTCGGGTGAAGCTTTCTTT
CASSFSGEAFF
>TRBJ1-2|TRBV29-1|TRBD1|-
TGCAGCGTGGGGGGACAGAACTATGGCTACACCTTC
CSVGGQNYGYTF
>TRBJ2-2|TRBV18|TRBD1|few
TGTGCCAGCTCATCTCCGGGACAGGGATCGGACTTGGAGCTGTTTTTT
CASSSPGQGSDLELFF
>TRBJ2-2|TRBV13|TRBD2|-
TGTGCCAGCAGCTCCCGGGGGGTCACGAACACCGGGGAGCTGTTTTTT
CASSSRGVTNTGELFF
>TRBJ2-4|TRBV5-6|-|-
TGTGCCAGCAGCGGTAATCTGCTAGCCAAAAACATTCAGTACTTC
CASSGNLLAKNIQYF
>TRBJ1-1|TRBV27|TRBD1|-
TGTGCCAGCAGTTGGGACAGGGAGGTGGCTGAAGCTTTCTTT
CASSWDREVAEAFF
>TRBJ1-2|TRBV29-1|TRBD1|few
TGCAGCGTCCCAGGGGGTTTCTATGGCTACACCTTC
CSVPGGFYGYTF
>TRBJ2-5|TRBV2|-|-
TGTGCCAGCAGTGAAGTGGAGCCCCTCCAAGAGACCCAGTACTTC
CASSEVEPLQETQYF